The rows below give T cell receptor beta chains drawn from one sample of a study of blood T cells in healthy people across ages. TCRdb processed the 5' RACE reads anew with MiXCR; each CDR3 protein has one entry. Of about 1,500,000 distinct CDR3 sequences listed, 25% to 30% are singletons. The sample comprised blood. These receptor sequences come from a woman aged 25 to 45 in good health. Both conserved end residues are part of each CDR3. The D gene is left open where the match is weak. Clone size is stated in some rows and not others, as once, few, many or a class when expanded.

19,TRBD2,TRBJ2-7,TRBV9,.,TGTGCCAGCAGCGTAGGTCTAAGCGGGGGGGCGGAGGGTTACAATGAGCAGTACTTC,CASSVGLSGGAEGYNEQYF
12,.,TRBJ1-2,TRBV2,.,TGTGCCAGCAGTCCGAGGGGTTGGGGCTACACCTTC,CASSPRGWGYTF
13,.,TRBJ2-1,TRBV30,.,TGTGCCTGGAGTGATTGGCCTAACAATGAGCAGTTCTTC,CAWSDWPNNEQFF
14,.,TRBJ1-2,TRBV29-1,.,TGCAGCGCACAACTAACAGGGCGCGGCTATGGCTACACCTTC,CSAQLTGRGYGYTF
14,.,TRBJ2-5,TRBV6-2/TRBV6-3,few,TGTGCCAGCACTCCAAGGACAGTACAAGAGACCCAGTACTTC,CASTPRTVQETQYF
13,.,TRBJ1-2,TRBV20-1,.,TGCAGTGCTAGTTTCGGGGTAGGCTATGGCTACACCTTC,CSASFGVGYGYTF
15,TRBD2,TRBJ2-5,TRBV5-1,many,TGCGCCAGCAGCTTGGAGACTAGCGGCAAGAGAGGCCAGTACTTC,CASSLETSGKRGQYF
15,.,TRBJ2-6,TRBV24-1,many,TGTGCCACCAGCGCAGATGGCTCTGGGGCCAACGTCCTGACTTTC,CATSADGSGANVLTF
13,.,TRBJ2-3,TRBV29-1,few,TGCAGCGTCCGGACCCTCTTGGGGGATACGCAGTATTTT,CSVRTLLGDTQYF
16,.,TRBJ2-6,TRBV5-1,few,TGCGCCAGCAGCCCCGATCACCGCTCTGGGGCCAACGTCCTGACTTTC,CASSPDHRSGANVLTF
17,.,TRBJ2-1,TRBV6-7,.,TGTGCCAGCAACCTAGGACAGTCAACCGCCTCCTACAATGAGCAGTTCTTC,CASNLGQSTASYNEQFF
14,.,TRBJ2-3,TRBV19,.,TGTGCCAGTAGTATGATAAGGGTTTCAGATACGCAGTATTTT,CASSMIRVSDTQYF
14,.,TRBJ1-5,TRBV7-6,few,TGTGCCAGCAGCTTCTTGTCCGGGGGTCAGCCCCAGCATTTT,CASSFLSGGQPQHF
14,.,TRBJ1-1,TRBV7-6,.,TGTGCCAGCAGCATCTCGGAGTCGAACACTGAAGCTTTCTTT,CASSISESNTEAFF
15,.,TRBJ1-1,TRBV14,.,TGTGCCAGCAGCCAACTGACGGGGGCAAACTCAGAAGCTTTCTTT,CASSQLTGANSEAFF
11,.,TRBJ1-2,TRBV29-1,.,TGCGGCGCTGCCGGATTCTATGGCTACACCTTC,CGAAGFYGYTF
13,TRBD1,TRBJ2-7,TRBV6-2/TRBV6-3,few,TGTGCCAGCACCCCGGACAGGGGGAGCGAGCAGTACTTC,CASTPDRGSEQYF
15,TRBD1,TRBJ2-7,TRBV15,.,TGTGCCACCAGCATGAGTCGGACAGGGTTCAACGAGCAGTACTTC,CATSMSRTGFNEQYF
14,.,TRBJ1-2,TRBV7-9,few,TGTGCCAGCAGCTCGTACGGGGGAGTGAGTGGCTACACCTTC,CASSSYGGVSGYTF
12,.,TRBJ2-4,TRBV20-1,.,TGCAGTGCTAGTGTGCCGGTAAACATTCAGTACTTC,CSASVPVNIQYF
16,TRBD2,TRBJ2-1,TRBV20-1,.,TGCAGTGCTAGAGATCACGGCGAGCGGGGTTACAATGAGCAGTTCTTC,CSARDHGERGYNEQFF
16,TRBD2,TRBJ2-7,TRBV6-5,.,TGTGCCAGCAGTCGTCTGGCGGGGGGGGGCTCCTACGAGCAGTACTTC,CASSRLAGGGSYEQYF
13,.,TRBJ2-7,TRBV10-3,.,TGTGCCATCAGTGAGTCGACCGGCTTCGAGCAGTACTTC,CAISESTGFEQYF
13,TRBD1,TRBJ2-7,TRBV15,.,TGTGCCACCAGCAGGGACAGGGGTCACGAGCAGTACTTC,CATSRDRGHEQYF
13,.,TRBJ2-1,TRBV7-8,.,TGTGCCAGCAGCTTAGGGCTGTACGATGAGCAGTTCTTC,CASSLGLYDEQFF
14,.,TRBJ2-1,TRBV20-1,.,TGCAGTTCTAGAGAGTTAGTAGGCCACCAAGAGCAGTTCTTC,CSSRELVGHQEQFF
15,.,TRBJ1-5,TRBV28,few,TGTGCCAGCACTCGGACAGTAACTATCAATCAGCCCCAGCATTTT,CASTRTVTINQPQHF
19,TRBD1,TRBJ1-3,TRBV9,.,TGTGCCAGCAGCTACACAGGGGGCGTACATGACCTGCATGGAAACACCATATATTTT,CASSYTGGVHDLHGNTIYF
19,TRBD2,TRBJ2-1,TRBV19,.,TGTGCCAGTAGCGGCGGTAGTAGCGGGAGTTATAGCTCCTACAATGAGCAGTTCTTC,CASSGGSSGSYSSYNEQFF
15,.,TRBJ2-5,TRBV20-1,.,TGCAGTGCTAGAAGGTGGGAAACGAACCAAGAGACCCACTACTTC,CSARRWETNQETHYF
16,.,TRBJ2-5,TRBV5-1,.,TGCGCCAGCAGCTCCTACGGACAGCTCTCCCAAGAGACCCAGTACTTC,CASSSYGQLSQETQYF
18,TRBD2,TRBJ2-7,TRBV4-1,few,TGCGCCAGCAGCCAAGATCCTCTCTCTAGCGGGAGCTCCTACGAGCAGTACTTC,CASSQDPLSSGSSYEQYF
16,.,TRBJ2-3,TRBV7-2,.,TGTGCCAGCAGCTTAGAACGGGGAGGGGGTGCAGATACGCAGTATTTT,CASSLERGGGADTQYF
16,.,TRBJ2-4,TRBV7-2,.,TGTGCCAGCAGCTTAGCGGGGGGGCAGGGGTCGGGCATTCAGTACTTC,CASSLAGGQGSGIQYF
18,.,TRBJ2-7,TRBV5-1,few,TGCGCCAGCAGCTTGCGACCTCTAAACTTGGGACTTTCCTACGAGCAGTACTTC,CASSLRPLNLGLSYEQYF
15,TRBD1,TRBJ1-1,TRBV29-1,many,TGCAGCGTTTCGGACAGGGGGCCTTTGAACACTGAAGCTTTCTTT,CSVSDRGPLNTEAFF
13,TRBD2,TRBJ2-3,TRBV18,few,TGTGCCAGCTCACCGAGCGGGGCCAGTGCGCAGTATTTT,CASSPSGASAQYF
15,.,TRBJ2-1,TRBV6-6,.,TGTGCCAGCAGTTACCCGTCCGACAGTGACAATGAGCAGTTCTTC,CASSYPSDSDNEQFF
14,TRBD1,TRBJ2-3,TRBV7-9,.,TGTGCCAGCAGCGAAAACGACCCGGGACAGTATCAGTATTTT,CASSENDPGQYQYF
15,.,TRBJ1-1,TRBV5-1,.,TGCGCCAGCAGCCTAATTCAGGTGGAGTTGGGTGAAGCTTTCTTT,CASSLIQVELGEAFF
12,.,TRBJ2-7,TRBV6-6,many,TGTGCCAGCAGTTCCGGACCGGATGAGCAGTACTTC,CASSSGPDEQYF
17,TRBD1,TRBJ2-1,TRBV5-1,few,TGCGCCAGCAGCTTGGGGACCGGGACAGGGTTTTCGGATGAGCAGTTCTTC,CASSLGTGTGFSDEQFF
14,.,TRBJ2-3,TRBV3-1,few,TGTGCCAGCAGCCAACAGGCGATCACAGATACGCAGTATTTT,CASSQQAITDTQYF